This T cell receptor (beta chain) was profiled in a study of blood T cell repertoires in COVID-19. As for the study in general: The samples span acute and convalescent COVID-19 from the United States, Italy and Spain.

Clones were read by immunoSEQ multiplex PCR, and TCRdb kept only the in-frame ones, dropping some. The repertoire holds around 75,000 clones, with roughly 90% as singletons. Germline-derived CDR1 and CDR2 are MNHEY and SVGEGT. CDR3 length: 14 amino acids. The ends lost 6 bases at V and 2 bases at J; junction bases unmatched: 3. The origin of this receptor is a human donor in a cohort sampled during active COVID-19. The sequencing sample was made of peripheral blood. J is TRBJ2-5 and V is TRBV6-2 or TRBV6-3; the match to TRBD2 covers 10 bases. CDR3 DNA: TGTGCCAGCAGCGTGACTAGCGGGCAAGAGACCCAGTACTTC. Amino acids: CASSVTSGQETQYF.